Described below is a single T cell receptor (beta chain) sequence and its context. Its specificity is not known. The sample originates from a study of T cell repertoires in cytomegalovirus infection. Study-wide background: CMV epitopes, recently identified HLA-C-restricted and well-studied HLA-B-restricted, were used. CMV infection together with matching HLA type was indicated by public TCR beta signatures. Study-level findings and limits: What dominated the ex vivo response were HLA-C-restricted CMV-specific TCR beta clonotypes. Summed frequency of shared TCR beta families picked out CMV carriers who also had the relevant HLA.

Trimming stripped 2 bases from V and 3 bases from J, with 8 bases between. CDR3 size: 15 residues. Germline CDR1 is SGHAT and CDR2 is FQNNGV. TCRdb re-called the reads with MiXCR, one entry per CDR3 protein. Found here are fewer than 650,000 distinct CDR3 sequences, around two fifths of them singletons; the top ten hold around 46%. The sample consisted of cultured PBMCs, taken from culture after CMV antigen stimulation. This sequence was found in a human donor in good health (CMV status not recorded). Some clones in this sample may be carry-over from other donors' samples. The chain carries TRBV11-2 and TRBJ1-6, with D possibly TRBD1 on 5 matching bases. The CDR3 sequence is CASSLTDNYNSPLHF. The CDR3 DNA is TGTGCCAGCAGCTTAACGGACAACTATAATTCACCCCTCCACTTT.